One and the same sample provided the 20 T cell receptor beta chains below, sequenced in a study of blood T cell repertoires in COVID-19. The repertoire was sequenced with immunoSEQ multiplex PCR; TCRdb's copy has only in-frame clones and lacks some. The table includes about 66,000 clones, around nine tenths detected once. Sequences were obtained from peripheral blood. The receptor set was obtained from a man in his sixties with acute or convalescent COVID-19.

The V gene is TRBV27, the J gene TRBJ1-6; no reliable D call. With 6 bases removed from V and 8 bases from J, the gap between germline ends came to 8 bases. Germline V gene lookup returns CDR1 MNHEY and CDR2 SMNVEV (reference sequence). The CDR3 has 12 amino acids. CDR3 loop: CASRIVDSPLHF. CDR3 bases: TGTGCCAGCAGGATCGTAGATTCACCCCTCCACTTT.

V usage is TRBV6-1 and J usage is TRBJ1-4; 8 nucleotides line up with TRBD1. The CDR3 sequence is 18 residues long. V dropped 2 bases and J dropped 0; count of bases not matched to a gene: 8. Looked up from germline, CDR1 is MNHNS and CDR2 is SASEGT. The CDR3 is CASSEKSGGQATNEKLFF. In DNA, the CDR3 is TGTGCCAGCAGTGAAAAGTCAGGGGGCCAGGCAACTAATGAAAAACTGTTTTTT.

V and J are TRBV2 and TRBJ2-7; possible D gene TRBD1, 5 bases. Germline CDR1 SNHLY, CDR2 FYNNEI. CDR3 length: 14 amino acids. Trimming took 6 bases from V and 3 from J, leaving 15 bases between them. The CDR3 nucleotides read TGTGCCAGCAGCAGGGATCCAACTGACTACGAGCAGTACTTC. Its translation is CASSRDPTDYEQYF.

The chain has TRBV6-2 or TRBV6-3 and TRBJ2-4; 7 bases map to TRBD1. The CDR3 runs 16 residues. Germline CDR1 and CDR2: MNHEY and SVGEGT. V lost 3 bases to trimming and J lost 4 bases; unmatched junction nucleotides: 9. CDR3 sequence reads: CASSYPPGTVKNIQYF. The DNA of the CDR3 is TGTGCCAGCAGTTATCCACCCGGGACAGTAAAAAACATTCAGTACTTC.

The chain joins TRBV5-1 to TRBJ1-2; 7 positions match TRBD1. There are 13 residues in the CDR3. V shed 9 bases and J 8 bases; nucleotides not matched to a gene: 13. The germline gives CDR1 SGHRS, CDR2 YFSETQ. The CDR3 DNA is TGCGCCACCCAAGAGGGGACAGCTTCCGGCTACACCTTC. It encodes CATQEGTASGYTF. The variable domain in full, completed from reference TRBV5-1 and TRBJ1-2, reads KAGVTQTPRYLIKTRGQQVTLSCSPISGHRSVSWYQQTPGQGLQFLFEYFSETQRNKGNFPGRFSGRQFSNSRSEMNVSTLELGDSALYLCATQEGTASGYTFGSGTRLTVV.

The V gene is TRBV28, the J gene TRBJ1-5; 7 bases line up with TRBD1. V shed 6 bases and J 6 bases; nucleotides not matched to a gene: 14. The CDR3 runs to 16 residues. Per the germline V gene, CDR1 is MDHEN and CDR2 is SYDVKM. CDR3 loop: CASSSSAGGRGQPQHF. The CDR3 DNA follows: TGTGCCAGCAGCTCTTCCGCAGGGGGAAGAGGTCAGCCCCAGCATTTT.

J is TRBJ2-1 and V is TRBV7-2, with 7 bases identical to TRBD2. V gave up 4 bases and J gave up 9 bases; unmatched junction bases: 9. The CDR3 length is 14 residues. Germline CDR1 reads SGHTA; CDR2 reads FQGNSA. The CDR3 here is CASSSESGVSEQFF. CDR3 coding DNA: TGTGCCAGCAGCTCGGAAAGCGGGGTCAGTGAGCAGTTCTTC.

This clone was seen once. V is TRBV18 and J is TRBJ1-3; maybe TRBD1 (5 bases). The CDR3 has 16 residues. Trimming shortened V by 2 bases and J by 2 bases, and 13 bases separated the two germline ends. In germline, CDR1 is KGHSH, CDR2 LQKENI. The CDR3: CASSPALGRAGNTIYF. CDR3 DNA sequence: TGTGCCAGCTCACCAGCCCTTGGCAGGGCTGGAAACACCATATATTTT.

The genes are TRBV15 and TRBJ1-1; no clear D. The V end was cut by 6 bases, the J end by 0 bases, with 17 bases between. The CDR3 is 16 amino acids. Per the germline V gene, CDR1 is LNHNV and CDR2 is YYDKDF (reference sequence). The CDR3 DNA reads as TGTGCCACCAGAGAGGCCCCCGGATTGGTGAACACTGAAGCTTTCTTT. Its protein is CATREAPGLVNTEAFF. Variable domain in full (rest from reference TRBV15 and TRBJ1-1): DAMVIQNPRYQVTQFGKPVTLSCSQTLNHNVMYWYQQKSSQAPKLLFHYYDKDFNNEADTPDNFQSRRPNTSFCFLDIRSPGLGDTAMYLCATREAPGLVNTEAFFGQGTRLTVV.

The gene calls are TRBV12-5 and TRBJ2-1; possible D gene TRBD1, 6 bases. Looked up from germline, CDR1 is LGHNT and CDR2 is FRNRAP. The CDR3 runs to 15 residues. The V and J ends lost 1 base and 6 bases respectively, with 13 bases between them. CDR3 sequence (DNA): TGTGCTAGTGGTTTGGGGCAAACAGGGACCAATGAGCAGTTCTTC. As protein: CASGLGQTGTNEQFF.

The chain couples TRBV11-2 to TRBJ1-3, with D unclear. V was cut by 6 bases and J by 4 bases, with 7 bases left in between. The CDR3 totals 12 residues. Germline V CDR1 and CDR2: SGHAT, FQNNGV. For the CDR3, the DNA is TGTGCCAGCAGTCCTGGCGGAAACACCATATATTTT. Translated: CASSPGGNTIYF.

This chain uses TRBV10-3 with TRBJ1-6, with 8 bases aligning to TRBD1. Per the germline V gene, CDR1 is ENHRY and CDR2 is SYGVKD. After removal of 10 bases from V and 5 bases from J, the junction contained 13 bases not matched to a gene. The CDR3 contains 16 residues. CDR3 loop: CATRKRQGFDNSPLHF. The CDR3 nucleotides are TGTGCCACTAGGAAGAGACAGGGGTTCGATAATTCACCCCTCCACTTT.

The V call is TRBV30, the J call TRBJ2-6; 12 bases map to TRBD2. CDR1 and CDR2 from the germline V gene are GTSNPN and SVGIG (reference sequence). Germline trimming cut 5 bases from V and 5 bases from J; bases unmatched to any gene: 10. The CDR3 totals 17 residues. DNA for the CDR3: TGTGCCTGGTCCTCTAGCGGGGGGGCCACCTGGGCCAACGTCCTGACTTTC. As protein: CAWSSSGGATWANVLTF.

The chain combines TRBV6-1 with TRBJ1-1; D not resolved. The CDR3 is made up of 14 amino acids. Looked up from germline, CDR1 is MNHNS and CDR2 is SASEGT. V lost 0 bases and J lost 4, with 9 bases in between. The CDR3 is CASSEAWRGTEAFF. CDR3 sequence (DNA): TGTGCCAGCAGTGAAGCATGGAGAGGCACTGAAGCTTTCTTT.

This sequence joins TRBV27 and TRBJ2-1, with D maybe TRBD1 (6 bases). V lost 3 bases, J lost 10 bases, and 10 bases lay in between. Per the germline V gene, CDR1 is MNHEY and CDR2 is SMNVEV (reference sequence). The CDR3 has 12 amino acids. CDR3 in DNA: TGTGCCAGCAGTTTTTCAGGGGTCGAGCAGTTCTTC. This translates into CASSFSGVEQFF.

The V call is TRBV3-1 (or the pseudogene TRBV3-2), the J call TRBJ1-2, with unresolved D. CDR3 size: 16 residues. With 1 base removed from V and 2 bases from J, the gap between germline ends came to 14 bases. Germline lookup yields CDR1 LGHDT and CDR2 YNNKEL (reference sequence). The CDR3 DNA reads TGTGCCAGCAGCCAAGGTTCCCTCTTGGGCAACTATGGCTACACCTTC. Protein: CASSQGSLLGNYGYTF.

The chain is built from TRBV5-1 and TRBJ2-7, with D perhaps TRBD2 (8 bases). Germline-derived CDR1 and CDR2 are SGHRS and YFSETQ. CDR3 length: 15 residues. The V end lost 3 bases, the J end lost 6 bases, and 19 bases lay between the germline ends. CDR3 region: CASSSAGTRTGEQYF. The CDR3 coding sequence is TGCGCCAGCAGCTCCGCCGGGACTAGGACAGGCGAGCAGTACTTC. The full variable domain, rest sourced from reference TRBV5-1 and TRBJ2-7, is KAGVTQTPRYLIKTRGQQVTLSCSPISGHRSVSWYQQTPGQGLQFLFEYFSETQRNKGNFPGRFSGRQFSNSRSEMNVSTLELGDSALYLCASSSAGTRTGEQYFGPGTRLTVT.

This clone was recorded only once. The chain links TRBV6-6 to TRBJ1-6, with 7 bases identical to TRBD1. The V gene end was trimmed by 2 bases and the J gene end by 3 bases; junction bases not matched to a gene: 4. The length of the CDR3 is 16 residues. CDR1 is MNHNY and CDR2 is SVGAGI in the germline V gene (reference sequence). In nucleotides, the CDR3 is TGTGCCAGCAGTTACACGGGACAGTTCTATAATTCACCCCTCCACTTT. Protein: CASSYTGQFYNSPLHF.

The rearrangement links TRBV5-1 to TRBJ2-5, with TRBD2 identical over 10 bases. J was trimmed by 2 bases and V by 2 bases; bases with no gene match: 0. This CDR3 is built from 14 residues. The germline CDR1 and CDR2 sequences are SGHRS and YFSETQ. CDR3 sequence reads: CASSLAGGQETQYF. The CDR3, as DNA: TGCGCCAGCAGCTTAGCGGGGGGGCAAGAGACCCAGTACTTC.

The chain uses TRBV4-1 and TRBJ2-3; D is possibly TRBD2 (5 bases). The V and J ends lost 0 bases and 1 base respectively, with 11 bases between them. Germline assignment: CDR1 MGHRA and CDR2 YSYEKL. This CDR3 contains 16 residues. The CDR3 DNA follows: TGCGCCAGCAGCCAAGACCACGGGATCCGCACAGATACGCAGTATTTT. It is translated as CASSQDHGIRTDTQYF.